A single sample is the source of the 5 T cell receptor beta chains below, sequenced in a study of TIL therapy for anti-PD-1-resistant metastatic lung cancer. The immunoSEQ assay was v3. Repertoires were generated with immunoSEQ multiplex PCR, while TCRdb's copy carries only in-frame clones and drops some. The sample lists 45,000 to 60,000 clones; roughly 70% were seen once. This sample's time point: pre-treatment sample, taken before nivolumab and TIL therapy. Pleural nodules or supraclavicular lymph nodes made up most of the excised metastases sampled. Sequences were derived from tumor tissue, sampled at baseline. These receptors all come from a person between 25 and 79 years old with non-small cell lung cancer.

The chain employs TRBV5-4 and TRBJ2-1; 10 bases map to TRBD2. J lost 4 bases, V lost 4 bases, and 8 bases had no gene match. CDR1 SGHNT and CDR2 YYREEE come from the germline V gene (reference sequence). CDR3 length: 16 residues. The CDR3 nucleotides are TGTGCCAGCAGCCAATCCACTAGCGGGAAATACAATGAGCAGTTCTTC. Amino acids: CASSQSTSGKYNEQFF.

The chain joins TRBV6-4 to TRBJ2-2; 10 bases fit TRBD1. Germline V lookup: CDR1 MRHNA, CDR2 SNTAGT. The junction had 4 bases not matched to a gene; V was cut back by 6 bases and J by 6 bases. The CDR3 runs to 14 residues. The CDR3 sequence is CASRKDRGAGELFF. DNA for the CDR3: TGTGCCAGCAGGAAGGACAGGGGGGCCGGGGAGCTGTTTTTT.

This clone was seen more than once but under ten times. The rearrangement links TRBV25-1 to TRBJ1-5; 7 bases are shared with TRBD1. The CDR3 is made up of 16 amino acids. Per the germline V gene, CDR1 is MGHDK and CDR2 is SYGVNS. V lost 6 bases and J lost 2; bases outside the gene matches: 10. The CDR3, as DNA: TGTGCCAGCAGCCCTAGTGGGACAGTCGGCAATCAGCCCCAGCATTTT. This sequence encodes CASSPSGTVGNQPQHF.

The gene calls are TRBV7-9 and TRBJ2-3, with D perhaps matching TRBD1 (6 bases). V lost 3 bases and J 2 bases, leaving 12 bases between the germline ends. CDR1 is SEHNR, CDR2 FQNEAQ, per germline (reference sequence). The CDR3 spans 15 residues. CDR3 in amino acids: CASSLVQGSTDTQYF. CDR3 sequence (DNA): TGTGCCAGCAGCTTGGTACAGGGATCCACAGATACGCAGTATTTT.

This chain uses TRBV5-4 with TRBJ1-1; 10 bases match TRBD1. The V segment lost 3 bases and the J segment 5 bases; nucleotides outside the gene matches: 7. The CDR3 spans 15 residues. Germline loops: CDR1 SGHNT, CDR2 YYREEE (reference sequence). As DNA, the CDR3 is TGTGCCAGCAGCTCACCCGACAGGGGGCGAACTGAAGCTTTCTTT. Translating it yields CASSSPDRGRTEAFF. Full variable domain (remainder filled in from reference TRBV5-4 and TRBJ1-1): ETGVTQSPTHLIKTRGQQVTLRCSSQSGHNTVSWYQQALGQGPQFIFQYYREEENGRGNFPPRFSGLQFPNYSSELNVNALELDDSALYLCASSSPDRGRTEAFFGQGTRLTVV.